The text below deals with one T cell receptor (beta chain). This CDR3 has 13 amino acids. Germline values: CDR1 SGHTA, CDR2 FQGTGA. V lost 5 bases and J 1 base, leaving 8 bases between the germline ends. The data were taken from a study of blood T cell repertoires in COVID-19. Cohorts were based on clinical histories the participants reported. Per the authors' pipeline: Using reference gene primer amplification, nucleated cell counts were estimated. The method was immunoSEQ multiplex PCR; TCRdb's version includes in-frame clones alone and lacks a portion of them. Clonal size and the V and J genes are those of that table, whereas D and trimming came from the DNA. Of 300,000 to 400,000 clones in the sample, roughly 90% are singletons; the top ten hold approximately 1%.

J is TRBJ1-1 and V is TRBV7-3; D is unclear. Sequenced sample: PBMCs or T cells enriched from blood (not recorded which). This sequence was found in a woman aged 25-40 years with acute COVID-19. The CDR3 DNA reads as TGTGCCAGCAGCCAAGTACAGAACACTGAAGCTTTCTTT. It is translated as CASSQVQNTEAFF.